A single sample is the source of the 19 T cell receptor beta chains below, sequenced in a study of T cell responses to AZD1222 COVID-19 vaccine. The method was immunoSEQ multiplex PCR; TCRdb's version includes in-frame clones alone and lacks a portion of them. The table has 85,000 to 90,000 clones, about 91% seen once. The sequencing used peripheral blood, collected on day 0 of MenACWY control vaccination. Every receptor here comes from an adult in good health.

The rearrangement links TRBV30 to TRBJ1-4; 8 nucleotides match TRBD1. Per the germline V gene, CDR1 is GTSNPN and CDR2 is SVGIG (reference sequence). This CDR3 has 13 residues. With V trimmed by 5 bases and J by 6 bases, 5 bases remained unmatched. CDR3 nucleotides: TGTGCCTGGGACCAGGGGGCCGATGAAAAACTGTTTTTT. It specifies CAWDQGADEKLFF.

The chain employs TRBV15 and TRBJ2-5, with 8 bases identical to TRBD2. From germline, CDR1 is LNHNV and CDR2 YYDKDF (reference sequence). V dropped 1 base and J dropped 1; count of bases not matched to a gene: 8. This CDR3 spans 17 amino acids. The CDR3 coding sequence is TGTGCCACCAGCAGAGCCCTGCCCGGGACTAGCCAAGAGACCCAGTACTTC. It specifies CATSRALPGTSQETQYF.

The CDR3 loop is CVRSPPLLLDIGNQPQHF. The CDR3, as DNA: TGTGTCAGAAGCCCCCCCCTGCTTCTGGACATAGGCAATCAGCCCCAGCATTTT. The chain is built from TRBV7-5 and TRBJ1-5; TRBD1 is taken as the D call from the table, unchecked against the DNA. TRBV7-5 is a documented pseudogene. This CDR3 has 18 amino acids.

This clone was counted a single time. The V gene is TRBV7-3, the J gene TRBJ1-1; 8 bases fit TRBD1. The CDR3 runs 14 residues. V lost 5 bases, J lost 5 bases, and 7 bases stayed unmatched. Germline values: CDR1 SGHTA, CDR2 FQGTGA. The DNA for the CDR3 is TGTGCCAGCAGCCCTTCCAACAGGGGGACTGAAGCTTTCTTT. Translation: CASSPSNRGTEAFF.

The chain carries TRBV7-8 and TRBJ2-1, with no clear D. Trimming shortened V by 4 bases and J by 6 bases, and 10 bases separated the two germline ends. CDR1 is SGHVS and CDR2 is FQNEAQ in the germline V gene. CDR3 length: 13 residues. As DNA, the CDR3 is TGTGCCAGCAGCTCGCTTTCGGTCAATGAGCAGTTCTTC. Translating it yields CASSSLSVNEQFF.

The chain joins TRBV6-5 to TRBJ1-3; 9 positions match TRBD1. In germline, CDR1 is MNHEY, CDR2 SVGAGI. The V gene end was trimmed by 6 bases and the J gene end by 4 bases; junction bases not matched to a gene: 4. The CDR3 totals 14 residues. CDR3 protein: CASRTGTGGNTIYF. The DNA for the CDR3 is TGTGCCAGCAGGACCGGGACAGGGGGAAACACCATATATTTT.

The sample holds one count of this clone. The rearrangement uses TRBV20-1 and TRBJ1-1; D is uncertain. CDR1 and CDR2 from the germline V gene are DFQATT and SNEGSKA (reference sequence). The CDR3 is 11 amino acids. V lost 7 bases and J lost 1, with 7 bases in between. The DNA for the CDR3 is TGCAGTGGGTCCGGGAACACTGAAGCTTTCTTT. This codes for CSGSGNTEAFF.

CDR3 sequence: CASSLGAGRSGTDTQYF. DNA for the CDR3: TGTGCCAGCAGCTTAGGGGCGGGGCGAAGCGGCACAGATACGCAGTATTTT. V is TRBV7-3 and J is TRBJ2-3; tentative D call: TRBD2 (6 bases). The CDR3 is 17 amino acids. Between the trimmed V and J ends, which lost 2 bases and 1 base, there was a span of 16 bases. Germline V gives CDR1 SGHTA, CDR2 FQGTGA.

The genes are TRBV7-2 and TRBJ1-5; TRBD1 aligns across 9 bases. V dropped 1 base and J dropped 3; count of bases not matched to a gene: 4. CDR1 and CDR2 from the germline V gene are SGHTA and FQGNSA. The CDR3 has 16 amino acids. CDR3 region: CASSLVGTGTNQPQHF. The CDR3 DNA reads TGTGCCAGCAGCTTAGTTGGGACAGGGACCAATCAGCCCCAGCATTTT. Looking up the rest from reference TRBV7-2 and TRBJ1-5 gives the full variable domain: GAGVSQSPSNKVTEKGKDVELRCDPISGHTALYWYRQSLGQGLEFLIYFQGNSAPDKSGLPSDRFSAERTGGSVSTLTIQRTQQEDSAVYLCASSLVGTGTNQPQHFGDGTRLSIL.

This clone occurred once. The V gene is TRBV20-1, the J gene TRBJ1-2; D gene ambiguous. Trimming took off 3 bases at V and 4 bases at J, with 21 bases between the two ends. CDR1 DFQATT and CDR2 SNEGSKA come from the germline V gene (reference sequence). The CDR3 totals 16 residues. Here the CDR3 DNA reads TGCAGTGCTAGTGACCCGGGGAGCCCTTCTGGCTATGGCTACACCTTC. Protein sequence: CSASDPGSPSGYGYTF.

The chain uses TRBV19 and TRBJ2-1, with D unresolved. Between the trimmed V and J ends, which lost 3 bases and 6 bases, there was a span of 12 bases. The CDR3 is 14 amino acids. Germline-derived CDR1 and CDR2 are LNHDA and SQIVND (reference sequence). CDR3 bases: TGTGCCAGTAGTATGGGCACAGATTTCAATGAGCAGTTCTTC. The encoded protein is CASSMGTDFNEQFF.

This chain joins TRBV4-2 and TRBJ2-7, with D possibly matching TRBD2 (5 bases). The V and J ends lost 4 bases and 0 bases respectively, with 13 bases between them. The CDR3 contains 15 residues. The germline gives CDR1 LGHNA, CDR2 YNFKEQ. The chain's CDR3 is CASSPPGGRSYEQYF. The CDR3 nucleotides read TGTGCCAGCAGCCCTCCGGGCGGGCGCTCCTACGAGCAGTACTTC.

This clone has only a few counts. The chain uses TRBV7-2 and TRBJ1-1, with a weak D call TRBD1 (5 bases). Germline-derived CDR1 and CDR2 are SGHTA and FQGNSA. This CDR3 contains 15 residues. V lost 3 bases and J lost 1, with 12 bases in between. CDR3 coding DNA: TGTGCCAGCAGCTTGGGGGGAAAGGCGAACACTGAAGCTTTCTTT. Translated: CASSLGGKANTEAFF.

The chain joins TRBV25-1 to TRBJ1-2, with a weak D call TRBD1 (6 bases). V shed 5 bases and J shed 7 bases, with 20 bases lying between them. Per germline, CDR1 MGHDK and CDR2 SYGVNS. The CDR3 contains 15 residues. CDR3 in DNA: TGTGCCAGCAGTCTACAGGGCGCTGCGACTATTGGCTACACCTTC. It encodes CASSLQGAATIGYTF.

V and J are TRBV7-2 and TRBJ1-2; D perhaps matches TRBD1 (6 bases). V lost 5 bases, J lost 4 bases, and 11 bases lay in between. CDR3 size: 13 residues. Germline V lookup: CDR1 SGHTA, CDR2 FQGNSA. CDR3 sequence: CASSDDRSYGYTF. The CDR3 DNA sequence: TGTGCCAGCAGCGACGACAGGAGCTATGGCTACACCTTC.

This clone was seen only once. This chain connects TRBV5-1 to TRBJ2-7; TRBD2 agrees at 7 bases. V trimming: 0 bases; J trimming: 1 base; junction bases outside the gene matches: 1. The CDR3 is made up of 14 amino acids. Germline-derived CDR1 and CDR2 are SGHRS and YFSETQ. The CDR3 protein is CASSLGGGSYEQYF. The DNA of the CDR3 is TGCGCCAGCAGCTTGGGGGGAGGGTCCTACGAGCAGTACTTC.

The table lists this clone with a few counts. The CDR3 is CATPVGEGGPQHF. The CDR3 nucleotides are TGTGCCACCCCCGTAGGGGAAGGAGGGCCCCAGCATTTT. This sequence joins TRBV6-4 and TRBJ1-5; D may be TRBD1 (5 bases). The CDR3 extends over 13 amino acids. V lost 10 bases, J lost 9 bases, and 19 bases lay in between. The germline V gene encodes CDR1 MRHNA and CDR2 SNTAGT.

The chain recombines TRBV3-1 (or the pseudogene TRBV3-2) with TRBJ2-7; D possibly corresponds to TRBD1 (5 bases). Germline loops: CDR1 LGHDT, CDR2 YNNKEL (reference sequence). The CDR3 is 16 amino acids. With 3 bases removed from V and 0 bases from J, the gap between germline ends came to 15 bases. CDR3 DNA sequence: TGTGCCAGCAGCCATAGTTTGTCCAGGGCCTCCTACGAGCAGTACTTC. Residues: CASSHSLSRASYEQYF.

There are a few counts of this clone. This CDR3 reads CAWSPGQVNTEAFF. The DNA of the CDR3 is TGTGCCTGGAGCCCCGGACAAGTTAACACTGAAGCTTTCTTT. The chain employs TRBV30 and TRBJ1-1; the D gene is possibly TRBD1 (5 bases). The CDR3 contains 14 residues. Germline CDR1 GTSNPN, CDR2 SVGIG (reference sequence). Trimming pared 3 bases from V and 2 bases from J, leaving 13 bases between.